The source of this T cell receptor (beta chain) is a study of blood T cell repertoires in COVID-19. In the study's own analysis: Amplification with reference gene primers provided the estimates of nucleated cell counts. Sequencing was performed with immunoSEQ multiplex PCR; in TCRdb, only in-frame clones are kept and a portion is missing. Clone size and V and J calls were adopted from that table, with D and trimming inferred from the DNA. The sample records 100,000 to 130,000 clones, 88% being singletons. Trimming took 2 bases from V and 7 from J, leaving 6 bases between them. Looked up from germline, CDR1 is LGHDT and CDR2 is YNNKEL (reference sequence). The CDR3 length is 12 residues. This clone appeared once.

The chain couples TRBV3-1 (or the pseudogene TRBV3-2) to TRBJ1-5, with D hard to call. The source of this sequence is a man aged 50 to 60 with active or convalescent COVID-19. Sequenced input: peripheral blood. In nucleotides, the CDR3 is TGTGCCAGCAGCCAATCAGGACAGCCCCAGCATTTT. Amino acid sequence: CASSQSGQPQHF.